The 26 T cell receptor beta chains below were found in one sample sequenced in a study of cytomegalovirus exposure and HLA in healthy donors (dated by TCRdb to 2016 to 2017). The method was the immunoSEQ multiplex PCR assay. For the multiplex PCR, a mixture combining 60 forward primers for TCR Vbeta segments and 13 reverse primers for TCR Jbeta segments was used. TCRdb retrieved this table from immuneACCESS and kept in-frame rearrangements only. Not all clones are present; in checked studies, unresolved V genes account for under half, and no reason is known for the remainder. Counted in this sample were around 100,000 clones; around three quarters of them appeared once. The ten largest account for 9% to 12% of the sample. The material sequenced was PBMCs. The receptors here all came from a woman in her late teens or twenties in good health and CMV-seropositive.

The rearrangement links TRBV4-3 to TRBJ2-1; D may be TRBD2 (6 bases). V dropped 0 bases and J dropped 0 bases, with 6 bases sitting between them. The CDR3 totals 15 residues. Germline V gene lookup returns CDR1 LGHNA and CDR2 YSLEER. CDR3 region: CASSQDGSSYNEQFF. CDR3 nucleotides: TGCGCCAGCAGCCAAGACGGGAGCTCCTACAATGAGCAGTTCTTC.

The chain uses TRBV21-1 and TRBJ2-1; the D segment call TRBD1 is taken from the table without a DNA check. TRBV21-1 is a documented pseudogene. The CDR3 runs 18 residues. CDR3 amino acids: CASSPRRAFQRMLNEQFF. The CDR3 DNA reads as TGTGCCAGCAGCCCGCGCAGGGCGTTTCAACGGATGCTCAATGAGCAGTTCTTC.

This clone has just one count. V is TRBV9 and J is TRBJ1-4; 8 positions agree with TRBD1. Germline loops: CDR1 SGDLS, CDR2 YYNGEE. The V segment lost 3 bases and the J segment 1 base; nucleotides outside the gene matches: 11. The length of the CDR3 is 18 residues. CDR3 sequence (DNA): TGTGCCAGCAGCGGGCAGGCAGGGGGCTTCGGAACTAATGAAAAACTGTTTTTT. The encoded protein is CASSGQAGGFGTNEKLFF.

The table lists this clone with a few counts. V is TRBV7-8 and J is TRBJ2-3; maybe TRBD2 (6 bases). The CDR3 runs to 17 residues. Trimming took 2 bases from V and 1 from J, leaving 16 bases between them. CDR1 SGHVS and CDR2 FQNEAQ come from the germline V gene. Here the CDR3 DNA reads TGTGCCAGCAGCTTACATTTCGGCGGGACCCGCACAGATACGCAGTATTTT. Encoded protein: CASSLHFGGTRTDTQYF.

This rearrangement joins TRBV6-1 to TRBJ1-6; D may be TRBD1 (5 bases). The CDR3 totals 14 residues. Germline V gene data show CDR1 as MNHNS and CDR2 as SASEGT. Trimming removed 3 bases at V and 7 bases at J, with 10 bases between. CDR3 bases: TGTGCCAGCAGTGACAGGGCGGGGAATTCACCCCTCCACTTT. Protein sequence: CASSDRAGNSPLHF.

As DNA, the CDR3 is TGCGCCAGCAGCTCGTTGACAGCCCCAGGCGAGCAGTACTTC. Its translation is CASSSLTAPGEQYF. V is TRBV5-1 and J is TRBJ2-7; D might be TRBD1 (5 bases). This CDR3 has 14 residues. The germline V gene encodes CDR1 SGHRS and CDR2 YFSETQ. The V end lost 3 bases, the J end lost 6 bases, and 16 bases lay between the germline ends.

This clone was found once. V gene TRBV6-4 combines with J gene TRBJ2-1; 9 positions match TRBD2. The germline V gene has CDR1 MRHNA and CDR2 SNTAGT. The V gene end was trimmed by 4 bases and the J gene end by 3 bases; junction bases not matched to a gene: 4. The CDR3 is 15 residues long. The CDR3 DNA is TGTGCCAGCAGTGGGGAACTAGCGGGCTACAATGAGCAGTTCTTC. Translation gives CASSGELAGYNEQFF.

V gene TRBV15 combines with J gene TRBJ1-6; D is possibly TRBD1 (5 bases). Between the trimmed V and J ends, which lost 0 bases and 9 bases, there was a span of 12 bases. Germline V gene sequence: CDR1 LNHNV, CDR2 YYDKDF (reference sequence). CDR3 length: 15 residues. The CDR3 nucleotides are TGTGCCACCAGCAGAGATATGGAGGGGCGTTCACCCCTCCACTTT. Amino acids: CATSRDMEGRSPLHF.

The genes are TRBV5-1 and TRBJ2-7; TRBD1 matches at 12 bases. This CDR3 region has 17 residues. Germline V gene sequence: CDR1 SGHRS, CDR2 YFSETQ. The J segment lost 4 bases and the V segment lost 0 bases, leaving 8 bases of the junction unmatched. The CDR3 reads CASSLDGTGGEGYEQYF. The CDR3 nucleotides read TGCGCCAGCAGCTTGGATGGGACAGGGGGCGAAGGGTACGAGCAGTACTTC.

V usage is TRBV19 and J usage is TRBJ2-7; 8 nucleotides line up with TRBD2. Looked up from germline, CDR1 is LNHDA and CDR2 is SQIVND (reference sequence). Unmatched junction bases numbered 9, after V lost 5 bases and J lost 3 bases. CDR3 size: 15 residues. The CDR3 is CASSPEAGGSYEQYF. The CDR3, as DNA: TGTGCCAGTAGTCCCGAGGCGGGAGGAAGCTACGAGCAGTACTTC.

V is TRBV10-3 and J is TRBJ1-6, with a tentative D call TRBD1 (6 bases). Trimming cost V 4 bases and J 3 bases, with 19 bases left between them. Germline values: CDR1 ENHRY, CDR2 SYGVKD. The CDR3 is 18 amino acids. The CDR3 here is CAISASAPRGSYNSPLHF. The DNA for the CDR3 is TGTGCCATCAGTGCTAGTGCCCCCAGGGGAAGCTATAATTCACCCCTCCACTTT.

This rearrangement joins TRBV7-2 to TRBJ2-3; a possible D gene is TRBD2 (5 bases). In germline, CDR1 is SGHTA, CDR2 FQGNSA. The V gene lost 2 bases and the J gene lost 0 bases, with 12 bases spanning the gap. The CDR3 has 16 amino acids. CDR3 sequence reads: CASSLSGSLSTDTQYF. The CDR3, as DNA: TGTGCCAGCAGCTTAAGCGGAAGCCTCAGCACAGATACGCAGTATTTT.

The rearrangement links TRBV5-1 to TRBJ1-6; D remains ambiguous. CDR1 and CDR2 from the germline V gene are SGHRS and YFSETQ. Trimming stripped 3 bases from V and 8 bases from J, with 12 bases between. This CDR3 has 14 amino acids. The CDR3 coding sequence is TGCGCCAGCAGCTCGGGGTTTGGGGATTCACCCCTCCACTTT. Its protein product is CASSSGFGDSPLHF.

V is TRBV21-1 and J is TRBJ2-5; the listed D gene, TRBD2, was not tested against the DNA. TRBV21-1 is reported as a pseudogene. This CDR3 region has 18 residues. The DNA of the CDR3 is TGTGCCAGCAGCAAAGCGGGGGAGCGGGGGGGCCTCGGGGAGACCCAGTACTTC. This translates into CASSKAGERGGLGETQYF.

This chain connects TRBV7-2 to TRBJ2-7, with D perhaps matching TRBD1 (6 bases). CDR1 is SGHTA and CDR2 is FQGNSA in the germline V gene. V lost 5 bases and J 3 bases, leaving 14 bases between the germline ends. The CDR3 consists of 14 residues. The CDR3 coding sequence is TGTGCCAGCAGCCCACTGGGGGCTTACTACGAGCAGTACTTC. This gives the protein CASSPLGAYYEQYF.

This chain connects TRBV27 to TRBJ1-4; 8 positions match TRBD1. The V gene's germline CDR1 is MNHEY and CDR2 SMNVEV (reference sequence). Germline trimming cut 6 bases from V and 0 bases from J; bases unmatched to any gene: 18. The CDR3 extends over 20 amino acids. Here the CDR3 reads CASSPNRGWELPATNEKLFF. The CDR3 nucleotides are TGTGCCAGCAGCCCGAACAGGGGGTGGGAACTGCCCGCAACTAATGAAAAACTGTTTTTT.

This rearrangement joins TRBV1 to TRBJ2-7; the table's D gene call, TRBD1, was not cross checked with the DNA. TRBV1 has pseudogene status. The CDR3 length is 17 residues. As DNA, the CDR3 is TGCACCAGCAGCTCCCGGGACAGGGCCCCCATTTCCTACGAGCAGTACTTC. Protein: CTSSSRDRAPISYEQYF.

This clone has more than one count but fewer than ten. The chain links TRBV18 to TRBJ2-1, with a tentative D call TRBD1 (5 bases). With 6 bases removed from V and 0 bases from J, the gap between germline ends came to 12 bases. The V gene's germline CDR1 is KGHSH and CDR2 LQKENI. This CDR3 contains 15 residues. The CDR3 sequence: CASSRQRSSYNEQFF. CDR3 DNA: TGTGCCAGCTCCCGACAGAGGAGCTCCTACAATGAGCAGTTCTTC.

This clone has a handful of counts. The gene calls are TRBV7-8 and TRBJ1-1; D gene ambiguous. Between the trimmed V and J ends, which lost 2 bases and 4 bases, there was a span of 5 bases. Germline CDR1 SGHVS, CDR2 FQNEAQ. CDR3 length: 12 residues. This chain's CDR3 is CASSLTSTEAFF. CDR3 nucleotides: TGTGCCAGCAGCTTAACTAGCACTGAAGCTTTCTTT.

This clone showed up just a few times. The chain is built from TRBV6-6 and TRBJ1-5, with D perhaps TRBD1 (5 bases). The V end was cut by 7 bases, the J end by 6 bases, with 22 bases between. Germline V lookup: CDR1 MNHNY, CDR2 SVGAGI (reference sequence). CDR3 size: 16 residues. The CDR3 DNA reads as TGTGCCAGCAACCTACTCTCAGGGATAGGGGTTCAGCCCCAGCATTTT. It encodes CASNLLSGIGVQPQHF.

This chain connects TRBV28 to TRBJ1-1, with 7 bases that match TRBD1. V was pared by 10 bases and J by 0 bases, with 5 bases of the junction left unmatched. This CDR3 comprises 13 residues. Germline CDR1 reads MDHEN; CDR2 reads SYDVKM. CDR3 DNA: TGTGCCACCAGGGGACAGATGAACACTGAAGCTTTCTTT. Its translation: CATRGQMNTEAFF.

CDR3 loop: CAWSMQGYEQYF. The CDR3 DNA is TGTGCCTGGAGTATGCAGGGGTACGAGCAGTACTTC. The rearrangement joins TRBV30 to TRBJ2-7; D is possibly TRBD1 (6 bases). CDR1 and CDR2 (germline): GTSNPN, SVGIG (reference sequence). The CDR3 is 12 amino acids. V was trimmed by 2 bases and J by 4 bases, leaving 9 bases between them.

In its sample, this clone was seen once. This chain uses TRBV27 with TRBJ1-5, with TRBD1 as a possible D gene (6 bases). The V end lost 6 bases, the J end lost 3 bases, and 12 bases lay between the germline ends. The CDR3 covers 14 residues. Germline values: CDR1 MNHEY, CDR2 SMNVEV (reference sequence). The CDR3 nucleotides are TGTGCCAGCAGGACTACAGGGTCCAATCAGCCCCAGCATTTT. Its protein product is CASRTTGSNQPQHF.

This chain uses TRBV9 with TRBJ1-1; TRBD1 matches at 9 bases. The V gene end was trimmed by 5 bases and the J gene end by 0 bases; junction bases not matched to a gene: 8. CDR3 length: 16 amino acids. In germline, CDR1 is SGDLS, CDR2 YYNGEE. The DNA of the CDR3 is TGTGCCAGCAGTCAAAAACAGGGGGCGTTGAACACTGAAGCTTTCTTT. It encodes CASSQKQGALNTEAFF.

This rearrangement joins TRBV5-1 to TRBJ2-4; 9 positions match TRBD1. The CDR3 extends over 13 amino acids. Losses at the gene ends were 0 bases for V and 15 bases for J; bases not matched to a gene: 7. Germline V gene sequence: CDR1 SGHRS, CDR2 YFSETQ. CDR3 loop: CASSLETGTGRYF. The CDR3 nucleotides are TGCGCCAGCAGCTTGGAAACCGGGACAGGGAGGTACTTC.

V and J are TRBV6-4 and TRBJ2-2; 8 bases are a match to TRBD1. This CDR3 comprises 13 residues. The J segment lost 6 bases and the V segment lost 8 bases, leaving 5 bases of the junction unmatched. The germline CDR1 and CDR2 sequences are MRHNA and SNTAGT. The CDR3 DNA is TGTGCCAGCGGGCAGGGGGCAGCCGGGGAGCTGTTTTTT. Translation: CASGQGAAGELFF.